This T cell receptor (beta chain) derives from a study of cytomegalovirus exposure and HLA in healthy donors. The study's findings and limits: It was taken for granted in presence/absence analyses that sequencing depth across donors was roughly uniform.

CDR3 length: 15 residues. The V gene's germline CDR1 is GTSNPN and CDR2 SVGIG (reference sequence). J was trimmed by 3 bases and V by 2 bases; bases with no gene match: 6. Points on this clone: What it binds is not known.

The donors (healthy individuals) were bone marrow donors. The PCR contained 60 Vbeta and 13 Jbeta primers. Sequenced by immunoSEQ multiplex PCR; TCRdb stores in-frame clones only, minus some. In the table there are roughly 63,000 clones, around 80% of which are singletons. This receptor was identified in a woman aged 40 to 49 in good health and CMV-seropositive. The V gene is TRBV30, the J gene TRBJ1-4; 7 bases are shared with TRBD1. The source material was PBMCs. The CDR3 protein is CAWSTTGAPNEKLFF. DNA of the CDR3: TGTGCCTGGAGTACCACAGGGGCTCCTAATGAAAAACTGTTTTTT.